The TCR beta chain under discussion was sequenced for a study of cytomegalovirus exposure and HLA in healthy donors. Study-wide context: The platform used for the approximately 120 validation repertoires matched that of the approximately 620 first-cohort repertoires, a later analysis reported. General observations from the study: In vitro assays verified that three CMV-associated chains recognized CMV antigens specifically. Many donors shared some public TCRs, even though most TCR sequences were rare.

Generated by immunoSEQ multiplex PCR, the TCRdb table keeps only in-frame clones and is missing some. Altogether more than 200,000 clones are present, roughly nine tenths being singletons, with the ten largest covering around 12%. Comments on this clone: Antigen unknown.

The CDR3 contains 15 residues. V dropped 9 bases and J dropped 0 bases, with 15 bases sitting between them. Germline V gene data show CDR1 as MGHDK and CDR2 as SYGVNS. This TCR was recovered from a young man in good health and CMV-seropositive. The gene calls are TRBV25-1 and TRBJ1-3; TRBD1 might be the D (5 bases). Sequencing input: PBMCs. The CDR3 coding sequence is TGTGCCAGATTCCGATCGGGGGGCTCTGGAAACACCATATATTTT. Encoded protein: CARFRSGGSGNTIYF.